The 31 T cell receptor beta chains listed next were all sequenced from one sample in a study of T cell repertoires in aging, cancer and after chemotherapy. TCR beta rearrangements were amplified from peripheral blood genomic DNA. Multiplex touch-down PCR with TRB-A/B primers amplified rearranged V-D-J TRB sequences. A single record per CDR3 protein comes from TCRdb applying MiXCR to the multiplex PCR reads. The sample has about 9,200 distinct CDR3 sequences; about two fifths are singletons. The sequenced sample consisted of blood. The origin of the receptors is a human donor in good health.

V is TRBV19 and J is TRBJ1-6; a possible D gene is TRBD1 (5 bases). Trimming took 5 bases from V and 9 from J, leaving 14 bases between them. The germline V gene encodes CDR1 LNHDA and CDR2 SQIVND (reference sequence). The CDR3 totals 14 residues. The CDR3 DNA reads TGTGCCAGTAGTCCCAGGGCAGTAGGTTCACCCCTCCACTTT. Protein product: CASSPRAVGSPLHF.

The chain carries TRBV27 and TRBJ2-7; the D gene is possibly TRBD1 (5 bases). V gave up 5 bases and J gave up 3 bases, with 11 bases separating them. Germline values: CDR1 MNHEY, CDR2 SMNVEV (reference sequence). The CDR3 spans 13 residues. For the CDR3, the DNA is TGTGCCAGCAGTCCGCAGGGAATCTACGAGCAGTACTTC. It codes for CASSPQGIYEQYF.

The chain uses TRBV5-4 and TRBJ2-3; 16 bases line up with TRBD2. The CDR3 runs to 17 residues. Germline V gives CDR1 SGHNT, CDR2 YYREEE (reference sequence). Losses at the gene ends were 4 bases for V and 5 bases for J; bases not matched to a gene: 7. The CDR3 here is CASSPGTSGGAVDTQYF. CDR3 in DNA: TGTGCCAGCAGCCCGGGGACTAGCGGGGGGGCCGTAGATACGCAGTATTTT. Full variable domain (remainder filled in from reference TRBV5-4 and TRBJ2-3): ETGVTQSPTHLIKTRGQQVTLRCSSQSGHNTVSWYQQALGQGPQFIFQYYREEENGRGNFPPRFSGLQFPNYSSELNVNALELDDSALYLCASSPGTSGGAVDTQYFGPGTRLTVL.

This chain links TRBV27 with TRBJ2-7; TRBD1 matches at 7 bases. CDR3 length: 17 amino acids. V gave up 9 bases and J gave up 2 bases; unmatched junction bases: 19. Germline V gene data show CDR1 as MNHEY and CDR2 as SMNVEV (reference sequence). The CDR3: CARSTSQGVADPYEQYF. CDR3 coding DNA: TGTGCCAGAAGTACCTCCCAGGGGGTAGCTGACCCCTACGAGCAGTACTTC.

The V gene is TRBV6-5, the J gene TRBJ2-7; 9 nucleotides match TRBD2. Germline V lookup: CDR1 MNHEY, CDR2 SVGAGI. CDR3 length: 16 amino acids. Unmatched junction bases numbered 16, after V lost 6 bases and J lost 7 bases. The DNA of the CDR3 is TGTGCCAGCAGCCCTCCCGAGGGCGGGAGGGCCTCAGAGCAGTACTTC. It translates to CASSPPEGGRASEQYF.

Only a few counts were recorded for this clonotype. The chain employs TRBV6-2 or TRBV6-3 and TRBJ2-2; maybe TRBD2 (6 bases). CDR3 length equals 14 residues. V lost 6 bases and J 6 bases, leaving 14 bases between the germline ends. CDR1 MNHEY and CDR2 SVGEGT come from the germline V gene. CDR3 sequence (DNA): TGTGCCAGCAGCCCCAGACTAGTTCCCGGGGAGCTGTTTTTT. It yields the protein CASSPRLVPGELFF.

This clonotype appeared a few times. The chain links TRBV6-5 to TRBJ1-2; 7 bases are a match to TRBD1. From germline, CDR1 is MNHEY and CDR2 SVGAGI. The CDR3 consists of 13 residues. The J segment lost 8 bases and the V segment lost 6 bases, leaving 9 bases of the junction unmatched. CDR3 region: CASSKPDRLGYTF. The CDR3 coding sequence is TGTGCCAGCAGCAAGCCGGACAGGTTGGGCTACACCTTC.

The rearrangement joins TRBV18 to TRBJ2-7; 8 nucleotides agree with TRBD1. The J segment lost 3 bases and the V segment lost 3 bases, leaving 7 bases of the junction unmatched. Looked up from germline, CDR1 is KGHSH and CDR2 is LQKENI. This CDR3 contains 15 residues. The DNA for the CDR3 is TGTGCCAGCTCACCGGGTCAGGGGGCAAGCTACGAGCAGTACTTC. This translates into CASSPGQGASYEQYF.

The chain links TRBV6-1 to TRBJ1-6; D not resolved. CDR1 is MNHNS, CDR2 SASEGT, per germline. This CDR3 is 12 amino acids long. Trimming cost V 3 bases and J 10 bases, with 7 bases left between them. CDR3: CASSDFLSPLHF. The CDR3 DNA follows: TGTGCCAGCAGTGACTTTCTGTCACCCCTCCACTTT.

This clonotype was detected once. This chain connects TRBV5-1 to TRBJ2-3; tentatively, D is TRBD2 (5 bases). Trimming pared 3 bases from V and 0 bases from J, leaving 5 bases between. Germline V CDR1 and CDR2: SGHRS, YFSETQ. This CDR3 spans 13 amino acids. This chain's CDR3 is CASSSGSTDTQYF. The CDR3 DNA follows: TGCGCCAGCAGCTCGGGAAGCACAGATACGCAGTATTTT.

This rearrangement joins TRBV7-6 to TRBJ2-2, with TRBD1 matching 10 bases. Per the germline V gene, CDR1 is SGHVS and CDR2 is FNYEAQ. V was clipped by 4 bases and J by 3 bases; unmatched bases: 11. The CDR3 has 18 amino acids. The CDR3 DNA reads TGTGCCAGCAGCTCCACACTTCGCGGGACAGGGGACACCGGGGAGCTGTTTTTT. This gives the protein CASSSTLRGTGDTGELFF.

This chain links TRBV5-6 with TRBJ1-3; no definite D call. Germline CDR1 is SGHDT and CDR2 is YYEEEE. CDR3 length equals 14 residues. V lost 3 bases and J 2 bases, leaving 9 bases between the germline ends. The CDR3 spells CASSSGSTGNTIYF. The DNA for the CDR3 is TGTGCCAGCAGCTCGGGTAGTACTGGAAACACCATATATTTT.

The chain joins TRBV13 to TRBJ1-1; D gene ambiguous. V gave up 0 bases and J gave up 3 bases, with 8 bases separating them. Germline V gene lookup returns CDR1 PRHDT and CDR2 FYEKMQ (reference sequence). This CDR3 comprises 14 residues. For the CDR3, the DNA is TGTGCCAGCAGCTTAGGACAGCTGTACACTGAAGCTTTCTTT. It translates to CASSLGQLYTEAFF.

This clonotype was recorded a few times. V and J are TRBV6-5 and TRBJ2-7; 9 positions match TRBD1. Per germline, CDR1 MNHEY and CDR2 SVGAGI. The CDR3 length is 17 residues. J lost 6 bases, V lost 2 bases, and 14 bases had no gene match. The CDR3 spells CASSYPLRQGVWSEQYF. Here the CDR3 DNA reads TGTGCCAGCAGTTACCCTCTTCGACAGGGGGTTTGGTCCGAGCAGTACTTC.

This clonotype was observed a few times. The chain uses TRBV19 and TRBJ2-1; unclear D gene. The V gene's germline CDR1 is LNHDA and CDR2 SQIVND (reference sequence). The V end was cut by 3 bases, the J end by 7 bases, with 7 bases between. The CDR3 covers 12 residues. The CDR3 is CASSIWANEQFF. In DNA, the CDR3 is TGTGCCAGTAGTATCTGGGCGAATGAGCAGTTCTTC.

DNA for the CDR3: TGTGCCATCAGTGTAATTGGGGGCTCTGGAAACACCATATATTTT. It translates to CAISVIGGSGNTIYF. This rearrangement joins TRBV10-3 to TRBJ1-3; weak D call: TRBD1 (5 bases). This CDR3 has 15 residues. Trimming left V 4 bases short and J 0 bases short, with 10 bases between. Per germline, CDR1 ENHRY and CDR2 SYGVKD.

The V gene is TRBV28, the J gene TRBJ2-2, with 9 bases fitting TRBD1. The ends lost 11 bases at V and 5 bases at J; junction bases unmatched: 6. Germline CDR1 is MDHEN and CDR2 is SYDVKM. This CDR3 is 13 amino acids long. The CDR3 nucleotides are TGTGCCGGGACAGGGTTAGGAACCGGGGAGCTGTTTTTT. Residues: CAGTGLGTGELFF.

The V call is TRBV27, the J call TRBJ1-2; maybe TRBD1 (5 bases). The CDR3 runs to 15 residues. The germline V gene encodes CDR1 MNHEY and CDR2 SMNVEV (reference sequence). V was pared by 4 bases and J by 6 bases, with 18 bases between. The CDR3 DNA reads TGTGCCAGCAGTTCATGGGAGGGGAGGCGAGATGGCTACACCTTC. Encoded protein: CASSSWEGRRDGYTF.

V usage is TRBV10-3 and J usage is TRBJ2-3; tentative D call: TRBD2 (7 bases). This CDR3 has 15 residues. Germline V gives CDR1 ENHRY, CDR2 SYGVKD. Trimming shortened V by 6 bases and J by 0 bases, and 13 bases separated the two germline ends. The CDR3 reads CAIRRGGGSTDTQYF. DNA for the CDR3: TGTGCCATCAGGCGAGGGGGGGGTAGCACAGATACGCAGTATTTT.

This clonotype has only a few counts. The V and J genes are TRBV12-3 or TRBV12-4 and TRBJ1-2; 7 bases map to TRBD1. V gave up 6 bases and J gave up 3 bases; unmatched junction bases: 7. This CDR3 is 14 amino acids long. The CDR3 region is CASSDRAWDYGYTF. The CDR3 DNA follows: TGTGCCAGCAGCGACAGGGCTTGGGACTATGGCTACACCTTC.

This clonotype has a handful of counts. The chain is built from TRBV29-1 and TRBJ1-2, with D perhaps TRBD1 (5 bases). The CDR3 totals 14 residues. V was clipped by 3 bases and J by 0 bases, with 11 bases between them. Germline loops: CDR1 SQVTM, CDR2 ANQGSEA. This CDR3 is CSVDPRASNYGYTF. The CDR3 DNA follows: TGCAGCGTTGATCCCAGGGCCTCTAACTATGGCTACACCTTC.

This clonotype occurred a few times. The DNA for the CDR3 is TGTGCCAGCTCACCACCGATGAATGAAAAACTGTTTTTT. This codes for CASSPPMNEKLFF. The chain links TRBV18 to TRBJ1-4; D not resolved. V was pared by 0 bases and J by 5 bases, with 4 bases between. In germline, CDR1 is KGHSH, CDR2 LQKENI. This CDR3 comprises 13 residues. The full variable domain, in which reference TRBV18 and TRBJ1-4 provide the parts outside the CDR3, is NAGVMQNPRHLVRRRGQEARLRCSPMKGHSHVYWYRQLPEEGLKFMVYLQKENIIDESGMPKERFSAEFPKEGPSILRIQQVVRGDSAAYFCASSPPMNEKLFFGSGTQLSVL.

The genes are TRBV6-1 and TRBJ2-3, with 10 bases lining up with TRBD2. The CDR3 is 15 amino acids. Losses at the gene ends were 7 bases for V and 3 bases for J; bases not matched to a gene: 7. From germline, CDR1 is MNHNS and CDR2 SASEGT. CDR3 sequence (DNA): TGTGCCAGCAATTTAGCGGGGGGCGCAACAGATACGCAGTATTTT. Translation gives CASNLAGGATDTQYF.

This clonotype is classed as medium-sized. The rearrangement uses TRBV29-1 and TRBJ2-7, with D possibly matching TRBD2 (5 bases). The germline V and J ends were trimmed by 4 bases and 6 bases, with 7 bases remaining between them. The CDR3 runs 10 residues. Germline lookup yields CDR1 SQVTM and CDR2 ANQGSEA. The CDR3 DNA is TGCAGCGTTGTCGGGGTCGAGCAGTACTTC. Encoded protein: CSVVGVEQYF.

This clonotype was seen more than once but under ten times. The genes are TRBV19 and TRBJ1-2, with D perhaps TRBD1 (6 bases). In germline, CDR1 is LNHDA, CDR2 SQIVND (reference sequence). CDR3 length: 14 residues. Trimming removed 5 bases from V and 4 bases from J, with 14 bases in between. This chain's CDR3 is CASSPRDTFYGYTF. The CDR3 bases are TGTGCCAGTAGTCCGCGGGACACCTTCTATGGCTACACCTTC.

This clonotype is labeled medium-sized. The rearrangement joins TRBV30 to TRBJ1-2, with 8 positions matching TRBD1. The CDR3 runs to 13 residues. J was trimmed by 3 bases and V by 4 bases; bases with no gene match: 4. The germline CDR1 and CDR2 sequences are GTSNPN and SVGIG (reference sequence). The CDR3 reads CAWTGGQDYGYTF. Here the CDR3 DNA reads TGTGCCTGGACGGGGGGACAGGACTATGGCTACACCTTC.

The chain carries TRBV10-3 and TRBJ1-2; 8 positions match TRBD1. The germline V gene has CDR1 ENHRY and CDR2 SYGVKD. The V gene end was trimmed by 3 bases and the J gene end by 5 bases; junction bases not matched to a gene: 5. This CDR3 has 14 amino acids. CDR3 in DNA: TGTGCCATCAGTGAAAGCACAGGGGGGTATGGCTACACCTTC. It encodes CAISESTGGYGYTF.

V is TRBV12-3 or TRBV12-4 and J is TRBJ1-6; the D is unclear. Deletions cut 2 bases from V and 1 base from J, with 6 bases between. CDR3 length equals 15 residues. CDR3 DNA: TGTGCCAGCAGTTTATCGGGGTCCTATAATTCACCCCTCCACTTT. Its translation is CASSLSGSYNSPLHF.

The chain couples TRBV7-3 to TRBJ2-7, with 9 bases aligning to TRBD2. The CDR3 spans 13 residues. The V segment lost 5 bases and the J segment 6 bases; nucleotides outside the gene matches: 5. Germline V gives CDR1 SGHTA, CDR2 FQGTGA. CDR3 region: CASSPFSGGEQYF. The CDR3 region has the DNA TGTGCCAGCAGCCCATTTAGCGGGGGCGAGCAGTACTTC.

This clonotype was counted only a few times. The V gene is TRBV5-6, the J gene TRBJ2-7; a possible D gene is TRBD2 (5 bases). V was pared by 0 bases and J by 0 bases, with 13 bases between. Germline V gene lookup returns CDR1 SGHDT and CDR2 YYEEEE. The CDR3 totals 16 residues. For the CDR3, the DNA is TGTGCCAGCAGCTTGGGTAGGACTCGGAGCTCCTACGAGCAGTACTTC. Translated, it gives CASSLGRTRSSYEQYF. The variable domain in full, completed from reference TRBV5-6 and TRBJ2-7, reads DAGVTQSPTHLIKTRGQQVTLRCSPKSGHDTVSWYQQALGQGPQFIFQYYEEEERQRGNFPDRFSGHQFPNYSSELNVNALLLGDSALYLCASSLGRTRSSYEQYFGPGTRLTVT.

The rearrangement joins TRBV5-4 to TRBJ1-2; maybe TRBD1 (6 bases). The V end lost 8 bases, the J end lost 4 bases, and 21 bases lay between the germline ends. Germline V gene sequence: CDR1 SGHNT, CDR2 YYREEE (reference sequence). This CDR3 is built from 15 residues. The DNA for the CDR3 is TGTGCCAGTGGTCCGAGGCGGGGGGCTAGCTATGGCTACACCTTC. Residues: CASGPRRGASYGYTF.